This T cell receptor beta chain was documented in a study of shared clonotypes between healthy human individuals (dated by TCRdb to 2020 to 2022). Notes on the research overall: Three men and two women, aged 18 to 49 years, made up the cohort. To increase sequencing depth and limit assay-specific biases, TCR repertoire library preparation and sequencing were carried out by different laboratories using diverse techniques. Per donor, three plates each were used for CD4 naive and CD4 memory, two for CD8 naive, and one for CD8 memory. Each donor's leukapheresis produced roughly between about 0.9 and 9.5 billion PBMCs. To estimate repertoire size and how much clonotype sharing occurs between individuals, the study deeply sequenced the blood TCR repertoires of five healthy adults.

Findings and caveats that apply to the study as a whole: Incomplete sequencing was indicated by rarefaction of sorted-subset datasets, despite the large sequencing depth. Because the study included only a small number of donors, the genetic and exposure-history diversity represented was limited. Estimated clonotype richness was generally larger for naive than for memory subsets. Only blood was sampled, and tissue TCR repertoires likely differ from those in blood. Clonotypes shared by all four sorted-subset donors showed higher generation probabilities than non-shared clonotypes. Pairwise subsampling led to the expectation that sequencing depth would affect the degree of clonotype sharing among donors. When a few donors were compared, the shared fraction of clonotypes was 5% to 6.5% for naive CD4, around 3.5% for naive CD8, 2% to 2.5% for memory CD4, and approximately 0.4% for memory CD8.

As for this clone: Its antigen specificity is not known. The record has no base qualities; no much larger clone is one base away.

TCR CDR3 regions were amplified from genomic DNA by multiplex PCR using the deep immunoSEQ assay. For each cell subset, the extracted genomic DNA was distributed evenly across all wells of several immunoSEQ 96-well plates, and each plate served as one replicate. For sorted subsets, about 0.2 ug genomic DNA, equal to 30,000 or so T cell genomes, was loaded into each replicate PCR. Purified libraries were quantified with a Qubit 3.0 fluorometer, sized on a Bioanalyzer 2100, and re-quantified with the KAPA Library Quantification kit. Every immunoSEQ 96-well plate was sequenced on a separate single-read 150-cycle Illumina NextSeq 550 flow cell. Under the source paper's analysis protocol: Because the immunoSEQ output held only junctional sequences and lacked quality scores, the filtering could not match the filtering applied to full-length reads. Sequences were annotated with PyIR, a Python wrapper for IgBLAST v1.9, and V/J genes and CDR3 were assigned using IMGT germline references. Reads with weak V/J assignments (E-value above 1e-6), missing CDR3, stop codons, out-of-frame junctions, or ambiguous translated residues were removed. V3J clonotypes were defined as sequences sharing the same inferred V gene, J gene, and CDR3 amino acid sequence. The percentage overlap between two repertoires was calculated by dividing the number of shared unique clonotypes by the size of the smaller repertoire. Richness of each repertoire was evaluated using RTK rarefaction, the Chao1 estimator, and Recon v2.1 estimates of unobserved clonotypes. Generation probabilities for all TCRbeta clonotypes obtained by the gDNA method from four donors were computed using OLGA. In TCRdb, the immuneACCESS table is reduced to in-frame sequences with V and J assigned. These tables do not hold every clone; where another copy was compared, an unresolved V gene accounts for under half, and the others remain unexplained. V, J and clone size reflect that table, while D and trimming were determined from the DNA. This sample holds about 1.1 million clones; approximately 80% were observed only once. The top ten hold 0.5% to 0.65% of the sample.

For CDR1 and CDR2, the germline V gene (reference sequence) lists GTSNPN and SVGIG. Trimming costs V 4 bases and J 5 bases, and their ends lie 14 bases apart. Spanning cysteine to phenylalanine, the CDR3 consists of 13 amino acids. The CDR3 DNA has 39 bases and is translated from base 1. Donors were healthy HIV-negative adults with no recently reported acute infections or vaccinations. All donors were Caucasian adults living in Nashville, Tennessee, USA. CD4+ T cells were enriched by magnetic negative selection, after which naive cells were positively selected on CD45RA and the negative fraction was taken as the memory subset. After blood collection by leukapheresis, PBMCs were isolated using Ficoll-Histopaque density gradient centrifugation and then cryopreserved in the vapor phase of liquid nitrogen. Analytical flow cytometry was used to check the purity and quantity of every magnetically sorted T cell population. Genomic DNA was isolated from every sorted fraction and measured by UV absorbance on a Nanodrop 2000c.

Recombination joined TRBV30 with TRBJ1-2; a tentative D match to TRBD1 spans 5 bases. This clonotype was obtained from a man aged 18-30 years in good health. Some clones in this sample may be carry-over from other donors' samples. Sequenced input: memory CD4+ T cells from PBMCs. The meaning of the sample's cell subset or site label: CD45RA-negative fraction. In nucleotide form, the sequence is TGTGCCTGGAAACGAACAGGATGGTATGGCTACACCTTC. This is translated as CAWKRTGWYGYTF.